This TCR beta chain was profiled in a study of T cells in Graves' hyperthyroidism and ophthalmopathy. This clonotype was found many times. Its target is unknown. With 7 bases removed from V and 2 bases from J, the gap between germline ends came to 12 bases. Germline CDR1 is MDHEN and CDR2 is SYDVKM. This CDR3 comprises 13 residues. Researchers took RNA transcripts and amplified the TCR beta CDR3 regions from them. HTBI primers were employed in a first-round RT-PCR of the TCR CDR3. Each CDR3 protein gets one entry after TCRdb re-called the multiplex PCR reads with MiXCR. This table has fewer than 800,000 distinct CDR3 sequences, around 15% appearing once. Study-level findings and limits: For ophthalmopathy, model prediction preceded onset by a median roughly 6.2 months. Patients with ophthalmopathy were separated from those with stable hyperthyroidism by a 13 V-J model.

This receptor was obtained from a man aged 18 to 29 with Graves' hyperthyroidism. Sequencing input: blood. The chain couples TRBV28 to TRBJ2-7; D remains ambiguous. The CDR3 DNA is TGTGCCAGCATTTCGGCGGCGGCCTACGAGCAGTACTTC. Amino acids: CASISAAAYEQYF.